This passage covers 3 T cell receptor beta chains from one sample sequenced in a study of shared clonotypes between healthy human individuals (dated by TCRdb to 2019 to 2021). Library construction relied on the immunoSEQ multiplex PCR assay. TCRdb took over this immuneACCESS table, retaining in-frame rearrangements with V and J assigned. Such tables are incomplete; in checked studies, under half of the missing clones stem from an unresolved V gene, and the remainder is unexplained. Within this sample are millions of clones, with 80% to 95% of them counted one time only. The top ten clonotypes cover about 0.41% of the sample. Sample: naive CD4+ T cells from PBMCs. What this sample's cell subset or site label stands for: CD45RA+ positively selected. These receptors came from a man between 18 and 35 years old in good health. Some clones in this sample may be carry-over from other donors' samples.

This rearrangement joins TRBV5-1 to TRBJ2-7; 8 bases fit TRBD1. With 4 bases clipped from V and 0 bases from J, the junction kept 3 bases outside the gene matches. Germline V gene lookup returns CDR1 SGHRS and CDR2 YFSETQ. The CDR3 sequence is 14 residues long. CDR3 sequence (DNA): TGCGCCAGCAGCCAGGACAGGGTCTCCTACGAGCAGTACTTC. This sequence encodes CASSQDRVSYEQYF. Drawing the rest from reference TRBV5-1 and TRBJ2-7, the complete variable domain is KAGVTQTPRYLIKTRGQQVTLSCSPISGHRSVSWYQQTPGQGLQFLFEYFSETQRNKGNFPGRFSGRQFSNSRSEMNVSTLELGDSALYLCASSQDRVSYEQYFGPGTRLTVT.

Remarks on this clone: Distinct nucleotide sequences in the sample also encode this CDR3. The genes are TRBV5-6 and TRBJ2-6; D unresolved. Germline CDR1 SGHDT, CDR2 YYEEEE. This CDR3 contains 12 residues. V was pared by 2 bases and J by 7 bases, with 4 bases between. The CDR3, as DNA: TGTGCCAGCAGCTTTGGCGCCAACGTCCTGACTTTC. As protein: CASSFGANVLTF.

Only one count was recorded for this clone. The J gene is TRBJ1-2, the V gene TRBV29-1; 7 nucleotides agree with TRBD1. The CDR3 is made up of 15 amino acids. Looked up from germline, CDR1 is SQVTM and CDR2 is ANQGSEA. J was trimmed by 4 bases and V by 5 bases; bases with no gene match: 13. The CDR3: CSVHKVGGGGYGYTF. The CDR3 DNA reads TGCAGCGTTCATAAGGTGGGAGGGGGCGGCTATGGCTACACCTTC. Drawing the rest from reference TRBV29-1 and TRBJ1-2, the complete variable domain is SAVISQKPSRDICQRGTSLTIQCQVDSQVTMMFWYRQQPGQSLTLIATANQGSEATYESGFVIDKFPISRPNLTFSTLTVSNMSPEDSSIYLCSVHKVGGGGYGYTFGSGTRLTVV.